The clone carrying this T cell receptor (beta chain) was observed a handful of times. What it binds is unknown. The sample belongs to a study of cytomegalovirus exposure and HLA in healthy donors. As for the study in general: A previous analysis identified 95 million to 130 million unique TCR beta sequences derived from approximately 190 million T cells.

This CDR3 is built from 16 residues. CDR1 and CDR2 (germline): SNHLY, FYNNEI. The V gene lost 0 bases and the J gene lost 2 bases, with 13 bases spanning the gap. Study results and limitations: There were several of the most significant clusters that appeared linked to common viral pathogens in a later analysis.

PCR employed 60 Vbeta and 13 Jbeta primers. Method: immunoSEQ multiplex PCR; TCRdb's copy keeps in-frame clones and lacks some. The sample contains some 150,000 clones, 75% to 85% of which appear only once. This chain joins TRBV2 and TRBJ2-5; D remains unclear. This receptor was taken from a middle-aged man in good health and CMV-seropositive. The source material was PBMCs. CDR3 region: CASSEAVSSVQETQYF. For the CDR3, the DNA is TGTGCCAGCAGTGAAGCTGTGAGTTCGGTACAAGAGACCCAGTACTTC.